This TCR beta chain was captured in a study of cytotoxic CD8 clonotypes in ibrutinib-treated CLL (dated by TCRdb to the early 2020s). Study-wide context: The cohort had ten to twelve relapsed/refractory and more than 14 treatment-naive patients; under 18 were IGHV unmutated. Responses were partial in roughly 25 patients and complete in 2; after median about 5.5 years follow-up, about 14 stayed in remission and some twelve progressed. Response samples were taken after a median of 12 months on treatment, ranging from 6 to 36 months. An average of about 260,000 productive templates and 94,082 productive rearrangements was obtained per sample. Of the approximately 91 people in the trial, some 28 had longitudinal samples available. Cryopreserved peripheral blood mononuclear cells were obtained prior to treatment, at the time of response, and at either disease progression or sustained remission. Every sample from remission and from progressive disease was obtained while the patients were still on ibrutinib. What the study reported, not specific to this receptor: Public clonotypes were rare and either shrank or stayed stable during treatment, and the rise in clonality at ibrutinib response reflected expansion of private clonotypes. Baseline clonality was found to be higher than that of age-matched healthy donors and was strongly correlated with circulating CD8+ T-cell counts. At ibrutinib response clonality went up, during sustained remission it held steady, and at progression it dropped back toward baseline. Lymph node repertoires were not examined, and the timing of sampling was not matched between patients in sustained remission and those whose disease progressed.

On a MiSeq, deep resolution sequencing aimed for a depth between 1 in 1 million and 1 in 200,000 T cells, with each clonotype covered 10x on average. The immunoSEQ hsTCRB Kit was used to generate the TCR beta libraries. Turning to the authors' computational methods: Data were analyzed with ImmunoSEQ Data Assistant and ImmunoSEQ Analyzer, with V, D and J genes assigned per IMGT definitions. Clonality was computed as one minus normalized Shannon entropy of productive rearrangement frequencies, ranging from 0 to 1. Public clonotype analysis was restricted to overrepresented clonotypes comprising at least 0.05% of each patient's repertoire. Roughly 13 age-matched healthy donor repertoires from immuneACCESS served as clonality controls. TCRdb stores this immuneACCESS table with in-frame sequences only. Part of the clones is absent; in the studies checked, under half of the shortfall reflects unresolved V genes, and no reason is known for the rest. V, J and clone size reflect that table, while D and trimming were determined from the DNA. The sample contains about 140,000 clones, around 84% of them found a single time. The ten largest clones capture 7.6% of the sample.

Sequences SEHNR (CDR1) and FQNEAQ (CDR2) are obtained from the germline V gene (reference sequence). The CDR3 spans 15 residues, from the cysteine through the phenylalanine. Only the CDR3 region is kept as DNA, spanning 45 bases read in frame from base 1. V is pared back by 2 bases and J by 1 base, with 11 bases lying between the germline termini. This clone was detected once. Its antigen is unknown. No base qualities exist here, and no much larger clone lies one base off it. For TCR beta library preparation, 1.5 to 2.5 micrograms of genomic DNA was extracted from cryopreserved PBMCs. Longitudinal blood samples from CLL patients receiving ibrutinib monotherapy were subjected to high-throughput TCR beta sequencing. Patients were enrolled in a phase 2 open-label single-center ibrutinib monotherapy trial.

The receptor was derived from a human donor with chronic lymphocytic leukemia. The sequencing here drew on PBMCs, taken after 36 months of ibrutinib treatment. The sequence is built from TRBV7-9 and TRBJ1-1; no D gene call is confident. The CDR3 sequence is CASSLWENGNTEAFF. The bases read TGTGCCAGCAGCTTATGGGAAAATGGGAACACTGAAGCTTTCTTT.